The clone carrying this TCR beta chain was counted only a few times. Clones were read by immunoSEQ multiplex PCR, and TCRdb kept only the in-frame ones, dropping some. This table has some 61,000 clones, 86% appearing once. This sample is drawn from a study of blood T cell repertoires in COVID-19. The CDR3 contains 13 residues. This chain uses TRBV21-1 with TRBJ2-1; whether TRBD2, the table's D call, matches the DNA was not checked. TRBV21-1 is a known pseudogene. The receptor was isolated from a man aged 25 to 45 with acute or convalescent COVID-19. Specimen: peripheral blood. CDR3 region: CASSKQGGIEQFF. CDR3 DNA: TGTGCCAGCAGCAAACAGGGAGGAATTGAGCAGTTCTTC.